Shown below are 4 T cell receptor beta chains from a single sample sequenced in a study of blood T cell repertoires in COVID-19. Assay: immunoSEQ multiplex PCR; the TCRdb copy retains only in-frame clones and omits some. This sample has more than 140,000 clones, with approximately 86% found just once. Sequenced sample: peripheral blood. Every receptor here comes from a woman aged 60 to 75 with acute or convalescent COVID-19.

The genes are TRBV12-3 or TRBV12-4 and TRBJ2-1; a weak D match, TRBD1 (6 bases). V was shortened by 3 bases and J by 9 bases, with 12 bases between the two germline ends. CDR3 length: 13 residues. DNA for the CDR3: TGTGCCAGCAGTTTTGCAGGGGCGGGTGAGCAGTTCTTC. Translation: CASSFAGAGEQFF.

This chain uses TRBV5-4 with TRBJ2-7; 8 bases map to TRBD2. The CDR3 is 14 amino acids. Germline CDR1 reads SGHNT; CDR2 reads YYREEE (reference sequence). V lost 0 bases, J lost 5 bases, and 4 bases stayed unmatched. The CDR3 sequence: CASSLVGSGDEQYF. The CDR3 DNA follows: TGTGCCAGCAGCTTGGTGGGTAGCGGGGACGAGCAGTACTTC.

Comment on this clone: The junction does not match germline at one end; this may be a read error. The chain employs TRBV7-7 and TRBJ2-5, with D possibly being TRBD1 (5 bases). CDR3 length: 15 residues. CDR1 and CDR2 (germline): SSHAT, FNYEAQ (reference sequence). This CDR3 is CASSLDGAFQETQYF. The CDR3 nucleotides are TGTGCTAGCAGCTTAGATGGGGCGTTCCAAGAGACCCAGTACTTC. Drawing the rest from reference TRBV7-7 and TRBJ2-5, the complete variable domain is GAGVSQSPRYKVTKRGQDVTLRCDPISSHATLYWYQQALGQGPEFLTYFNYEAQPDKSGLPSDRFSAERPEGSISTLTIQRTEQRDSAMYRCASSLDGAFQETQYFGPGTRLLVL.

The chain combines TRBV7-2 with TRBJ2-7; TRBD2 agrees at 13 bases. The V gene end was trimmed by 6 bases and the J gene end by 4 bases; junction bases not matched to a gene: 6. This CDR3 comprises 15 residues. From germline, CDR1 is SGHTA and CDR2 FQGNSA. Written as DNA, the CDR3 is TGTGCCAGCAGGTCCGGGACTAGCGGGGCATACGAGCAGTACTTC. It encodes CASRSGTSGAYEQYF.